The 19 T cell receptor beta chains given below trace back to one sample, sequenced in a study of T cells in women clearing cervical HPV infection. Sequencing was performed with immunoSEQ multiplex PCR; in TCRdb, only in-frame clones are kept and a portion is missing. The sample has around 30,000 clones, and its top ten clones hold approximately 2.9%. The material sequenced was blood buffy coat. These receptors all come from a woman aged 18 to 75 with a cervical HPV16 infection that either progressed to CIN3+ or cleared (not recorded which).

A word on this clone: The read terminates 3 residues before the CDR3 end, so the remaining end is supplied by the germline J gene. The chain uses TRBV6-4 and TRBJ2-2; 7 nucleotides agree with TRBD2. The CDR3 is made up of 14 amino acids. V lost 6 bases to trimming and J lost 4 bases; unmatched junction nucleotides: 5. CDR1 MRHNA and CDR2 SNTAGT come from the germline V gene. The CDR3 bases that were read are TGTGCCAGCAGGGGTGGACTAGGCACCGGGGAG. The encoded protein is CASRGGLGTGE. The CDR3 in its entirety is CASRGGLGTGELFF.

Regarding this clone: The DNA ends 3 residues before the CDR3 does, and the rest of the CDR3 is filled in from the germline J gene. V is TRBV2 and J is TRBJ2-7, with 10 bases aligning to TRBD1. The trim removed 8 bases at V and 0 bases at J, leaving 1 base unmatched. Germline V lookup: CDR1 SNHLY, CDR2 FYNNEI. The CDR3 is 13 residues long. The CDR3 protein is CASDRGRSYEQYF. Partial CDR3 DNA: TGTGCCAGCGACAGGGGGCGCTCCTACGAG.

Regarding this clone: The CDR3 end falls 3 residues outside the read, so it is completed with the germline J gene. The genes are TRBV14 and TRBJ1-2; TRBD1 agrees at 8 bases. The CDR3 length is 15 residues. Germline V gene data show CDR1 as SGHDN and CDR2 as FVKESK. V was pared by 4 bases and J by 3 bases, with 7 bases of the junction left unmatched. Partial CDR3 DNA: TGTGCCAGCAGCCTAAGGACAGGGAAAGACTATGGC. It yields the protein CASSLRTGKDYG. In full, the CDR3 is CASSLRTGKDYGYTF.

Notes on this clone: The CDR3 is cut off 3 residues early in the read; its end comes from the germline J gene. This chain uses TRBV5-6 with TRBJ2-7, with TRBD2 identical over 11 bases. This CDR3 contains 15 residues. The germline V gene encodes CDR1 SGHDT and CDR2 YYEEEE. V shed 4 bases and J 6 bases; nucleotides not matched to a gene: 9. The CDR3 loop reads CASSPKLAGVAEQYF. The sequenced part of the CDR3 DNA is TGTGCCAGCAGCCCCAAACTAGCGGGAGTGGCCGAG.

As regards this clone: Coverage ceases 3 residues before the CDR3 finishes, and the germline J gene fills in the end. This chain joins TRBV20-1 and TRBJ1-3; TRBD1 might be the D (5 bases). Trimming took off 3 bases at V and 2 bases at J, with 5 bases between the two ends. Germline CDR1 DFQATT, CDR2 SNEGSKA (reference sequence). There are 12 residues in the CDR3. The sequenced CDR3 bases are TGCAGTGCTAGGGGGCCTGGAAACACC. Translation gives CSARGPGNT. The complete CDR3 reads CSARGPGNTIYF.

Concerning this clone: The CDR3 end lies 3 residues beyond the end of the read and is filled in from the germline J gene. This rearrangement joins TRBV20-1 to TRBJ2-1; 14 bases are shared with TRBD2. Trimming took 6 bases from V and 3 from J; bases not matched to a gene: 7. CDR3 size: 16 residues. Germline CDR1 DFQATT, CDR2 SNEGSKA (reference sequence). The CDR3 spells CSASPTSGGGYNEQFF. The sequenced part of the CDR3 DNA is TGCAGTGCCAGCCCGACTAGCGGGGGGGGCTACAATGAG.

As to this clone: Coverage ceases 3 residues before the CDR3 finishes, and the germline J gene fills in the end. The genes are TRBV30 and TRBJ1-6, with D possibly being TRBD1 (6 bases). The CDR3 loop spans 16 amino acids. V lost 0 bases and J lost 7, with 16 bases in between. The germline gives CDR1 GTSNPN, CDR2 SVGIG (reference sequence). CDR3 amino acids: CAWSVGLRGGNSPLHF. The part of the CDR3 DNA that was read is TGTGCCTGGAGTGTAGGTCTCAGGGGTGGGAATTCACCC. Full variable domain (missing parts from reference TRBV30 and TRBJ1-6): SQTIHQWPATLVQPVGSPLSLECTVEGTSNPNLYWYRQAAGRGLQLLFYSVGIGQISSEVPQNLSASRPQDRQFILSSKKLLLSDSGFYLCAWSVGLRGGNSPLHFGNGTRLTVT.

This CDR3 is CSARDTQVRGYTF. The part of the CDR3 DNA that was read is TGCAGTGCTAGAGATACCCAGGTCAGAGGC. V usage is TRBV20-1 and J usage is TRBJ1-2; D is unresolved. The read is 3 residues too short to cover the CDR3 end, so that end is filled in from the germline J gene. The CDR3 is 13 amino acids. Looked up from germline, CDR1 is DFQATT and CDR2 is SNEGSKA (reference sequence).

Remarks on this clone: Read data end 3 residues before the CDR3 end; the end is taken from the germline J gene. The V and J genes are TRBV19 and TRBJ1-1; 11 positions match TRBD1. The CDR3 loop spans 14 amino acids. Germline V gives CDR1 LNHDA, CDR2 SQIVND (reference sequence). V gave up 7 bases and J gave up 2 bases; unmatched junction bases: 3. The sequenced part of the CDR3 DNA is TGTGCCAGTAAGGACAGGGGGCGAAACACTGAA. This encodes CASKDRGRNTE. The full CDR3 protein is CASKDRGRNTEAFF.

A note on this clone: The read falls 3 residues short of the CDR3 end, and the missing part is taken from the germline J gene. V is TRBV19 and J is TRBJ2-3; 12 bases line up with TRBD1. Per the germline V gene, CDR1 is LNHDA and CDR2 is SQIVND (reference sequence). J was trimmed by 2 bases and V by 8 bases; bases with no gene match: 8. The CDR3 is made up of 16 amino acids. The CDR3 spells CASGYRDRGLTDTQYF. Partial CDR3 DNA: TGTGCCAGTGGATACCGGGACAGGGGGCTCACAGATACG.

In the case of this clone: The read finishes 3 residues shy of the CDR3 end, and the germline J gene is used to complete it. This rearrangement joins TRBV7-2 to TRBJ1-2; possibly TRBD1 for D (6 bases). The CDR3 is 13 residues long. Per germline, CDR1 SGHTA and CDR2 FQGNSA. Partial CDR3 DNA: TGTGCCAGCAGCTTAAACAGGGATTACGAC. This sequence encodes CASSLNRDYD. The whole CDR3 is CASSLNRDYDYTF.

A note on this clone: The read ends 3 residues before the CDR3 terminus; that terminus is restored from the germline J gene. The chain links TRBV12-3 or TRBV12-4 to TRBJ1-5, with TRBD1 matching over 9 bases. CDR3 length: 14 amino acids. J lost 6 bases, V lost 4 bases, and 4 bases had no gene match. Here the CDR3 reads CASSSTGGAQPQHF. Incomplete CDR3 DNA: TGTGCCAGCAGTTCGACAGGGGGAGCTCAGCCC.

The CDR3 DNA, read in part, is TGTGCCAGTAGTATTGTGACAGGGGGGAATGAG. It translates to CASSIVTGGNE. The whole CDR3 sequence reads CASSIVTGGNEQFF. The rearrangement links TRBV19 to TRBJ2-1, with TRBD1 matching over 9 bases. The CDR3 end is not reached by the read, which stops 3 residues before it; the germline J gene fills it in. The CDR3 has 14 residues. CDR1 and CDR2 from the germline V gene are LNHDA and SQIVND (reference sequence). Germline trimming cut 3 bases from V and 7 bases from J; bases unmatched to any gene: 4.

A word on this clone: The sequenced fragment ends 3 residues before the CDR3 boundary, so the rest is inferred from the germline J gene. V is TRBV2 and J is TRBJ2-1; 9 bases are shared with TRBD2. Germline V lookup: CDR1 SNHLY, CDR2 FYNNEI. V lost 5 bases and J lost 2; bases outside the gene matches: 4. The CDR3 contains 15 residues. Partial CDR3 DNA: TGTGCCAGCAGTCGAGCGGGAGGAACCTACAATGAG. This translates into CASSRAGGTYNE. From start to end, the CDR3 is CASSRAGGTYNEQFF.

As for this clone: The read ends 3 residues shy of where the CDR3 ends; the end is completed using the germline J gene. The rearrangement uses TRBV23-1 and TRBJ2-1, with 7 bases fitting TRBD1. TRBV23-1 is designated an ORF whose function remains uncertain. The CDR3 has 14 amino acids. The V segment lost 3 bases and the J segment 4 bases; nucleotides outside the gene matches: 3. CDR3 DNA, as far as it was read: TGCGCCAGCAGTCATCCGGGACAGTACAATGAG. It encodes CASSHPGQYNE. The entire CDR3 protein is CASSHPGQYNEQFF.

The CDR3 sequence: CASSLVSFGALNTEAFF. CDR3 DNA, as far as it was read: TGTGCCAGCAGCTTAGTGTCTTTTGGGGCTCTGAACACTGAA. The chain joins TRBV7-6 to TRBJ1-1; maybe TRBD1 (5 bases). The DNA ends 3 residues before the CDR3 does, and the rest of the CDR3 is filled in from the germline J gene. The V end lost 1 base, the J end lost 0 bases, and 15 bases lay between the germline ends. This CDR3 region has 17 residues. Germline CDR1 is SGHVS and CDR2 is FNYEAQ.

The sequenced CDR3 bases are TGTGCCTGGAGTTGGGCGCCCGGGGAG. Translation gives CAWSWAPGE. The full CDR3 is CAWSWAPGELFF. The rearrangement joins TRBV30 to TRBJ2-2; D gene unclear. The CDR3 is cut off 3 residues early in the read; its end comes from the germline J gene. The V end lost 2 bases, the J end lost 6 bases, and 7 bases lay between the germline ends. Germline CDR1 and CDR2: GTSNPN and SVGIG (reference sequence). This CDR3 contains 12 residues.

In regard to this clone: The read ends 3 residues before the CDR3 terminus; that terminus is restored from the germline J gene. V is TRBV19 and J is TRBJ2-5; 12 bases are shared with TRBD2. This CDR3 comprises 14 residues. CDR1 LNHDA and CDR2 SQIVND come from the germline V gene (reference sequence). The trim removed 6 bases at V and 5 bases at J, leaving 4 bases unmatched. The CDR3 bases that were read are TGTGCCAGTAGCTGGACTAGCGGGGTTGAGACC. Translating gives CASSWTSGVET. In full, the CDR3 is CASSWTSGVETQYF.

Points on this clone: The CDR3 end is not reached by the read, which stops 3 residues before it; the germline J gene fills it in. The gene calls are TRBV4-1 and TRBJ1-1; maybe TRBD1 (6 bases). The CDR3 is 13 residues long. Germline CDR1 is MGHRA and CDR2 is YSYEKL. V was cut by 1 base and J by 7 bases, with 10 bases left in between. The covered CDR3 bases are TGCGCCAGCAGCCAAGGAACAGGGTTTGAA. Its protein product is CASSQGTGFE. The CDR3 in its entirety is CASSQGTGFEAFF.